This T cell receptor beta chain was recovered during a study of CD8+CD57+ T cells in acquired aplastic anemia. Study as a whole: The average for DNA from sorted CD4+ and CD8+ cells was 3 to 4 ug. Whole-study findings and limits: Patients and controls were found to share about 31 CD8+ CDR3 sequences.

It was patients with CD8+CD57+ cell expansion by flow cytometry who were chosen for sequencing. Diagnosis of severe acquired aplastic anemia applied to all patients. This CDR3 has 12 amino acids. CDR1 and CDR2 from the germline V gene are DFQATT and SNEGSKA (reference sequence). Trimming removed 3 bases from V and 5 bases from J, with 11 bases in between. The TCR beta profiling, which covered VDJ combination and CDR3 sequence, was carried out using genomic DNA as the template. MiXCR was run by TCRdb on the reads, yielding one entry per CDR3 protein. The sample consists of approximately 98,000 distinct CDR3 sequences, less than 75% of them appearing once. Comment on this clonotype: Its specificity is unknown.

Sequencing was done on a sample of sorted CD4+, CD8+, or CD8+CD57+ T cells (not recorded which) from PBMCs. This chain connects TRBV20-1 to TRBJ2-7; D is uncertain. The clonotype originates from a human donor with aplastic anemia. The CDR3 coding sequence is TGCAGTGCTAGCGGGTTAGCCCACGAGCAGTACTTC. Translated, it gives CSASGLAHEQYF.